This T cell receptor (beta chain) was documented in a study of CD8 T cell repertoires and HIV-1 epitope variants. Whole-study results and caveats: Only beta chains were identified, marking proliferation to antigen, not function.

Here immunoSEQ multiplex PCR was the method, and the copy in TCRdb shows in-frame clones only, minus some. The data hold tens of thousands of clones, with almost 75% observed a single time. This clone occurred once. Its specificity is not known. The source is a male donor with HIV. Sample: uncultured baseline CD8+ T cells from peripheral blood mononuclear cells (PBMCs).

The CDR3 DNA sequence: TGTGCCAGCAGCCTACGTAGCGGGGGCATCTACAATGAGCAGTTCTTC. This translates into CASSLRSGGIYNEQFF. The chain has TRBV9 and TRBJ2-1; 9 bases align to TRBD2. J lost 3 bases, V lost 4 bases, and 8 bases had no gene match. Germline CDR1 reads SGDLS; CDR2 reads YYNGEE. The CDR3 extends over 16 amino acids.